The clone carrying this T cell receptor (beta chain) was seen a single time. Its specificity is not known. The donors were in the approximately 110-subject validation cohort; that cohort was separate from the approximately 670-subject first cohort. This entry comes from a study of cytomegalovirus exposure and HLA in healthy donors. On the study more broadly: Later analysis reported that the approximately 130 validation repertoires shared the platform of the roughly 700 first-cohort repertoires.

Only in-frame clones appear in the TCRdb table, and some are missing; sequencing was by immunoSEQ multiplex PCR. The sample has some 200,000 clones, around 84% seen once. Notes on the study in general: In vitro confirmation showed a few CMV-associated chains to be CMV antigen specific. According to a later analysis, TCR clusters from the first cohort tended to co-occur in the 120 or so validation repertoires.

Trimming at V came to 3 bases and at J to 8 bases, leaving 3 bases not matched to a gene. The CDR3 consists of 12 residues. Per the germline V gene, CDR1 is MDHEN and CDR2 is SYDVKM. The sequencing sample was made of PBMCs. This TCR was recovered from a woman in her 30s in good health and CMV-seropositive. The chain combines TRBV28 with TRBJ1-2; 7 nucleotides match TRBD1. For the CDR3, the DNA is TGTGCCAGCAGTTTGGTACAGGGGGGCTACACCTTC. It is translated as CASSLVQGGYTF.